The clone carrying this T cell receptor (beta chain) was observed a few times. The antigen remains unidentified. Sequencing was performed with immunoSEQ multiplex PCR; in TCRdb, only in-frame clones are kept and a portion is missing. The table lists roughly 90,000 clones, 85% to 95% of them singletons. The sample belongs to a study of graft-versus-host responses after intestinal transplantation. CDR3 length: 16 residues. In germline, CDR1 is SGHAT, CDR2 FQDESV (reference sequence). With V trimmed by 1 base and J by 4 bases, 7 bases remained unmatched. This chain connects TRBV11-1 to TRBJ2-1, with 7 bases that match TRBD2. The source material was unstimulated CD4+ T cells sorted from spleen or lymph node cells, sampled before transplant. This receptor was taken from a human donor who was the organ donor for an intestinal transplant. The CDR3 nucleotides read TGTGCCAGCAGCTTAGGCATAGCGGGCTGGTACAATGAGCAGTTCTTC. Translation: CASSLGIAGWYNEQFF.